A selection of T cell receptor beta chains follows, all from one sample in a study of shared clonotypes between healthy human individuals. Sequencing was performed with immunoSEQ multiplex PCR; in TCRdb, only in-frame clones are kept and a portion is missing. Of about half a million clones listed, about 78% are singletons. The sequenced material came from PBMCs. The receptors originated from a woman in her forties in good health. Some clones in this sample may be carry-over from other donors' samples. Both conserved end residues are part of each CDR3. A D gene is named only where the DNA matches it firmly. Clone size is stated in some rows and not others, as once, few, many or a class when expanded.

j_call v_call cdr3_length clone_size d_call cdr3_nt cdr3_aa
TRBJ1-1 TRBV11-3 13 - - TGTGCCAGCAGCCAACACATGAACACTGAAGCTTTCTTT CASSQHMNTEAFF
TRBJ2-7 TRBV5-5 17 - TRBD2 TGTGCCAGCAGCCCCCGGACTAGCGGGAGGGCCAACTACGAGCAGTACTTC CASSPRTSGRANYEQYF
TRBJ1-3 TRBV7-8 17 - - TGTGCCAGCAGCTTAGTAGGCAGGGGACGAAAAGGAAACACCATATATTTT CASSLVGRGRKGNTIYF
TRBJ2-1 TRBV27 15 - - TGTGCCAGCAGTTTAATTGGTTATTCCTACAATGAGCAGTTCTTC CASSLIGYSYNEQFF
TRBJ1-2 TRBV11-2 17 - TRBD1 TGTGCCAGCAGCTTAAGTAGGGGGACAGGAGGGAGTGGAGGCTACACCTTC CASSLSRGTGGSGGYTF
TRBJ2-5 TRBV30 13 - - TGTGCCTGGTCGCAAGGGTACCAAGAGACCCAGTACTTC CAWSQGYQETQYF
TRBJ2-7 TRBV15 13 few - TGTGCCACCAGCAGAGATCATAACGACGAGCAGTACTTC CATSRDHNDEQYF
TRBJ2-7 TRBV27 14 - - TGTGCCAGCGCCATAGGGACGGGACCCTACGAGCAGTACTTC CASAIGTGPYEQYF
TRBJ2-3 TRBV18 15 - TRBD2 TGTGCCAGCTCGCCTCGACTAGCGGGAAGTTATACGCAGTATTTT CASSPRLAGSYTQYF
TRBJ2-2 TRBV9 13 - - TGTGCCAGCAGCGTAGAAGGAACCGGGGAGCTGTTTTTT CASSVEGTGELFF
TRBJ2-5 TRBV4-1 16 once - TGCGCCAGCAGCCCAGGAGGGACACGGGACCAAGAGACCCAGTACTTC CASSPGGTRDQETQYF
TRBJ2-1 TRBV15 17 - - TGTGCCACCAGCAGCCTTGATACCCCCACCGGCTACAATGAGCAGTTCTTC CATSSLDTPTGYNEQFF
TRBJ2-3 TRBV9 13 many - TGTGCCAGCAGCGAGGGAGTAGCAGATACGCAGTATTTT CASSEGVADTQYF
TRBJ2-3 TRBV19 18 - - TGTGCCAGTAGTATATCCCAAGAATACAGCACTAGCACAGATACGCAGTATTTT CASSISQEYSTSTDTQYF
TRBJ1-2 TRBV27 13 - - TGTGCCAGCAAGGGCGGGGAGAGGGGTGGCTACACCTTC CASKGGERGGYTF
TRBJ2-7 TRBV6-1 14 - TRBD2 TGTGCCAGCAGTGACTTGGGGGAGGGCTACGAGCAGTACTTC CASSDLGEGYEQYF
TRBJ1-3 TRBV13 14 - - TGTGCCAGCAAAGGAGGGTTCTCTGGAAACACCATATATTTT CASKGGFSGNTIYF
TRBJ2-3 TRBV4-1 14 few - TGCGCCAGCAGCCAGGGGGCCGGAACAGATACGCAGTATTTT CASSQGAGTDTQYF
TRBJ2-1 TRBV7-5 17 - - TGTGTCAGAAGCCGACGACTAGCGGGAAATGCGTACAATGAGCAGTTCTTC CVRSRRLAGNAYNEQFF
TRBJ2-3 TRBV27 15 - - TGTGCCAGCAGCCCCCGGGGGCCCCGCACAGATACGCAGTATTTT CASSPRGPRTDTQYF
TRBJ1-2 TRBV28 14 - - TGTGCCAGCAGTCCCGGGGCCATTCCCTATGGCTACACCTTC CASSPGAIPYGYTF
TRBJ2-6 TRBV18 15 - - TGTGCCAGCTCACCAGGGAGCTCTGGGGCCAACGTCCTGACTTTC CASSPGSSGANVLTF
TRBJ1-1 TRBV6-1 15 - - TGTGCCAGCAGTGAAAAAAGGGTAGAGGGGGGTGAAGCTTTCTTT CASSEKRVEGGEAFF
TRBJ2-3 TRBV7-7 13 - - TGTGCTAGCAGCAAAGGCCGGGGAGATACGCAGTATTTT CASSKGRGDTQYF
TRBJ1-4 TRBV19 15 - TRBD1 TGTGCCAGTCGCACTCCGGACAGGGGAGGGGAAAAACTGTTTTTT CASRTPDRGGEKLFF
TRBJ2-3 TRBV6-4 13 - - TGTGCCAGCAGTGCAAGGGACACAGATACGCAGTATTTT CASSARDTDTQYF
TRBJ2-3 TRBV29-1 13 once TRBD2 TGCAGCGTTGATCTAGCGGGAGGGGATACGCAGTATTTT CSVDLAGGDTQYF
TRBJ2-7 TRBV9 15 - TRBD2 TGTGCCAGCAGCGAAGGGACTAGCCACTTATACGAGCAGTACTTC CASSEGTSHLYEQYF
TRBJ2-5 TRBV11-2 13 - - TGTGCCAGCAGCCTGGGACTGGCAGAGACCCAGTACTTC CASSLGLAETQYF
TRBJ1-4 TRBV5-4 15 - - TGTGCCAGCAGCGCCCAGGGCGGCCCTAATGAAAAACTGTTTTTT CASSAQGGPNEKLFF
TRBJ2-1 TRBV5-1 15 - - TGCGCCAGCAGCTTGGGACGGGGAACCTACAATGAGCAGTTCTTC CASSLGRGTYNEQFF
TRBJ2-7 TRBV28 16 - TRBD2 TGTGCCAGCAGTCCTATCGGGACTAGGGCAACCTACGAGCAGTACTTC CASSPIGTRATYEQYF
TRBJ2-5 TRBV18 12 - - TGTGCCAGCTCACGGGACCAAGAGACCCAGTACTTC CASSRDQETQYF
TRBJ2-1 TRBV27 13 once TRBD1 TGTGCCAGCAGCCGGACAGGCTACAATGAGCAGTTCTTC CASSRTGYNEQFF